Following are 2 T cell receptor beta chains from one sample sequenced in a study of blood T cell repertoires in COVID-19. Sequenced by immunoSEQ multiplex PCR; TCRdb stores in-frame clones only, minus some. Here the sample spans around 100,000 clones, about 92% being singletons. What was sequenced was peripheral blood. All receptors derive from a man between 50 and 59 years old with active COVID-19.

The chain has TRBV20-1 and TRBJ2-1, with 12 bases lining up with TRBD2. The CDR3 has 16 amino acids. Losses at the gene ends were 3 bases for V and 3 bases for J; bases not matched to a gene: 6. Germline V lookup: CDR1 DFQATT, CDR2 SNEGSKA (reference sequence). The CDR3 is CSASIRLAGDYNEQFF. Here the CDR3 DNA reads TGCAGTGCTAGTATTCGACTAGCGGGAGACTACAATGAGCAGTTCTTC.

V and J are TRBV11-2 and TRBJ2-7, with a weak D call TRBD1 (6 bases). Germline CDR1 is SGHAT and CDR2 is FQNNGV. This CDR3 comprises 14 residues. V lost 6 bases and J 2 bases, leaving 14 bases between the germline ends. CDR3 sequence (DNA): TGTGCCAGCAGATCCGACAGGTATCCCTACGAGCAGTACTTC. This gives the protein CASRSDRYPYEQYF.